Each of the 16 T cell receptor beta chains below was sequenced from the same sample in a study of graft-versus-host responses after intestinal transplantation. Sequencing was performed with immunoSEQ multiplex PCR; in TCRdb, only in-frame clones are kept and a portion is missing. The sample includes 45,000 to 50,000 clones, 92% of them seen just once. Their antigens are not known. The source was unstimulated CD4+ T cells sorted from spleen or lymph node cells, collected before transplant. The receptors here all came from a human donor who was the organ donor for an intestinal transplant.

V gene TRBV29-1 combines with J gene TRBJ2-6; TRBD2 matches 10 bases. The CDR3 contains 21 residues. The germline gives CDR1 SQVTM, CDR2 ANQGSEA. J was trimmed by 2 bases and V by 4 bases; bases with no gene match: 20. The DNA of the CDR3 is TGCAGCGTTGGAGGCGTGAGGGTGCGTAGCGGGGGGAGCGCTGGGGCCAACGTCCTGACTTTC. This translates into CSVGGVRVRSGGSAGANVLTF.

CDR3 amino acids: CASSESGTGLYNEQFF. The CDR3 DNA reads as TGTGCCAGCAGTGAGTCCGGGACAGGGTTATACAATGAGCAGTTCTTC. V and J are TRBV25-1 and TRBJ2-1; TRBD1 aligns across 9 bases. CDR1 is MGHDK, CDR2 SYGVNS, per germline. The V segment lost 3 bases and the J segment 4 bases; nucleotides outside the gene matches: 7. This CDR3 is built from 16 residues.

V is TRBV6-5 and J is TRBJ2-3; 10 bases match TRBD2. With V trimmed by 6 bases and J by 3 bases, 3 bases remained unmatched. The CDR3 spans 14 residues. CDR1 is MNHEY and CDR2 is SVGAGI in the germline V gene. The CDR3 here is CASRASGRTDTQYF. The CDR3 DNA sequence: TGTGCCAGCAGAGCTAGCGGGAGAACAGATACGCAGTATTTT.

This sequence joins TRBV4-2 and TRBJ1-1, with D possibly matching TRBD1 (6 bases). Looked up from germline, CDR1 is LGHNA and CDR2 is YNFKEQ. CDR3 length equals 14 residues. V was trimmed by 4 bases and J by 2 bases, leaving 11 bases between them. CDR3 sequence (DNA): TGTGCCAGCAGCCCGGACAGATTAAACACTGAAGCTTTCTTT. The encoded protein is CASSPDRLNTEAFF.

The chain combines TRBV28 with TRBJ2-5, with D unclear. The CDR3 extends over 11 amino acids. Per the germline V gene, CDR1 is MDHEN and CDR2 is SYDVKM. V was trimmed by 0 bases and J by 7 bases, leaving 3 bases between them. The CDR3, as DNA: TGTGCCAGCAGTTTATGGGGGACCCAGTACTTC. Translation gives CASSLWGTQYF.

The CDR3 is CASIGSRSRRLFF. As DNA, the CDR3 is TGTGCCAGCATCGGGTCACGGTCTCGAAGACTGTTTTTT. The V and J genes are TRBV25-1 and TRBJ2-2; no reliable D call. This CDR3 has 13 amino acids. Trimming left V 7 bases short and J 14 bases short, with 20 bases between. The germline gives CDR1 MGHDK, CDR2 SYGVNS.

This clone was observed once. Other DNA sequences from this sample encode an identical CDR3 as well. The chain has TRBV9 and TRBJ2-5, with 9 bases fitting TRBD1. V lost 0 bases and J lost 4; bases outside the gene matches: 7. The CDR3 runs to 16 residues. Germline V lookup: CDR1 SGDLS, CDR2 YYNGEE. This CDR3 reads CASSVGTGEGLETQYF. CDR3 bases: TGTGCCAGCAGCGTAGGGACAGGGGAGGGTTTAGAGACCCAGTACTTC.

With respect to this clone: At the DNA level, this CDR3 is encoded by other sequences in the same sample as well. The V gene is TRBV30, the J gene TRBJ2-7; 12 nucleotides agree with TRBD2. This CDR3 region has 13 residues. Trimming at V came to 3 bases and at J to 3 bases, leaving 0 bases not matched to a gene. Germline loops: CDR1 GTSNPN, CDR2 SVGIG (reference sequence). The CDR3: CAWRTSGSYEQYF. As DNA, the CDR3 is TGTGCCTGGAGGACTAGCGGGAGCTACGAGCAGTACTTC.

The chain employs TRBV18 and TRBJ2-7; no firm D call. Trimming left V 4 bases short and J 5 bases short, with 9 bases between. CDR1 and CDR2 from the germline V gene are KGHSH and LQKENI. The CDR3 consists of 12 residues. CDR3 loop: CASSLQIHEQYF. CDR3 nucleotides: TGTGCCAGCTCACTCCAGATCCACGAGCAGTACTTC.

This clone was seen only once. CDR3 sequence (DNA): TGTGCCAGCCGCCTAAGCAGTCCCCGGTCCTACGAGCAGTACTTC. Its translation is CASRLSSPRSYEQYF. This chain joins TRBV28 and TRBJ2-7, with unresolved D. From germline, CDR1 is MDHEN and CDR2 SYDVKM. The CDR3 length is 15 residues. V lost 8 bases to trimming and J lost 1 base, with 18 bases between them.

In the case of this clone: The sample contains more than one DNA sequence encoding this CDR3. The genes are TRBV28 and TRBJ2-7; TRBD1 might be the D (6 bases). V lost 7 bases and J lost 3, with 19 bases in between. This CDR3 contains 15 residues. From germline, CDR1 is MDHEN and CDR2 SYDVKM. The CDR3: CASTEVGAGDYEQYF. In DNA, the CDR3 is TGTGCCAGCACCGAGGTTGGTGCAGGGGACTACGAGCAGTACTTC.

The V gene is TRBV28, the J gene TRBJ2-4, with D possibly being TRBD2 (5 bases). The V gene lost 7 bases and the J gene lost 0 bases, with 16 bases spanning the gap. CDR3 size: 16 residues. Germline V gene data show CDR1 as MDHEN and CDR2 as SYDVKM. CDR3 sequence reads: CASIPGVGLAKNIQYF. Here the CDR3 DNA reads TGTGCCAGCATCCCCGGGGTTGGTCTAGCCAAAAACATTCAGTACTTC.

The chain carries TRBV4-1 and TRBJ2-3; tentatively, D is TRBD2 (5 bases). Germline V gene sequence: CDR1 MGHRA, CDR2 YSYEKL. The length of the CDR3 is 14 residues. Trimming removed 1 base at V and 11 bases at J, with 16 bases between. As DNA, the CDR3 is TGCGCCAGCAGCCAAGCAGGTTTGGGCCGGGAGCAGTATTTT. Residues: CASSQAGLGREQYF.

The CDR3 region is CASSRQGEIYEQYF. The CDR3 DNA is TGTGCCAGCTCACGACAGGGAGAAATCTACGAGCAGTACTTC. The V call is TRBV18, the J call TRBJ2-7, with TRBD1 identical over 7 bases. The CDR3 is made up of 14 amino acids. The germline gives CDR1 KGHSH, CDR2 LQKENI. V lost 4 bases and J lost 3; bases outside the gene matches: 6.

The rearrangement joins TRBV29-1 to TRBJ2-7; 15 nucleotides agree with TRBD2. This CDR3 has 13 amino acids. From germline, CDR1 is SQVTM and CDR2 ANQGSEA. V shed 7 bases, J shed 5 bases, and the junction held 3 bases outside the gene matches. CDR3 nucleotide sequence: TGCAGCGCTGGGACTAGCGGGAGGAACGAGCAGTACTTC. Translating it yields CSAGTSGRNEQYF.

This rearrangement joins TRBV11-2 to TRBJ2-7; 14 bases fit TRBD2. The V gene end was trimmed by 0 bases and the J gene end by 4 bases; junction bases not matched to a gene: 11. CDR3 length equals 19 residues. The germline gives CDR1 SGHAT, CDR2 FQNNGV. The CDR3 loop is CASSLDPTSGRASSYEQYF. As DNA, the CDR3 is TGTGCCAGCAGCTTAGACCCGACTAGCGGGAGGGCCAGTAGTTACGAGCAGTACTTC.